Listed here is a single T cell receptor beta chain. This clonotype was seen at least ten times. This receptor's antigen is unknown. No base quality information exists; no much larger clone differs at one position. The label giving this sample's time point can be read as: longitudinal time-point 3. The healthy controls were volunteers from blood banks in Maryland, USA. For unsorted PBMC libraries, 2 million PBMCs were used after storage in RNAlater at -80 degrees C until RNA extraction. PBMCs were separated from peripheral blood using Ficoll-Hypaque density gradient centrifugation and then cryopreserved in liquid nitrogen. These data are taken from a study of neurological immune-mediated disorders (dated by TCRdb to the late 2010s). At the level of the whole study: Peripheral blood TCR-beta repertoires from patients with HTLV-I-associated myelopathy (HAM/TSP), patients with multiple sclerosis, and healthy controls were compared in the study using UMI-based sequencing. Longitudinal samples, technical triplicates and paired sorted CD4+ and CD8+ T-cell subsets, alongside PBMC samples, were included among the roughly 96 TCR-beta libraries. Longitudinal HAM/TSP donors and healthy donors each had 3 time-points at intervals of about 3-45 months. The cohort included about 70 subjects: 14 with HAM/TSP, roughly 35 with multiple sclerosis, and around 20 healthy controls.

Between the V and J ends, shortened by 5 bases and 15 bases respectively, the junction contains 17 bases. The CDR3 numbers 12 residues from cysteine through phenylalanine. The sequence is cut down to CDR3 DNA, 36 bases in frame from base 1. CDR1 and CDR2, looked up from the germline V gene, are SGHAT and FQNNGV. The study at large found these results: Across subjects, expanded clones never shared an identical CDR3 amino acid sequence, which suggests that the TCR-beta repertoires in every group were private. TCR clonal expansion was greatest in HAM/TSP patients and smallest in MS patients, who ranked below even healthy controls.

cDNA was synthesized by template-switch 5'RACE using a primer with a 10-nucleotide random unique molecular identifier that tagged each TCR transcript. Every sequencing run covered 15-18 subjects and yielded more than 200 million TCR-beta sequences. The RNeasy kit was used to extract total RNA. Using the KAPA Real-time Library Amplification kit, TCR-beta VDJ regions were amplified with primers for the TCR constant region and the 5'RACE anchor. A first PCR added sample indexes and Illumina adaptors, and a second PCR then raised library yield. After Ampure bead purification, the TCR product of roughly 650 bp was size-selected on a 2% E-gel SizeSelection system. Before pooling, library quality was checked on a Bioanalyzer, concentration was measured with Qubit, and libraries were quantified with the Kapa Library Quantification kit. Libraries were sequenced paired-end 2 x 150 bp on an Illumina HiSeq 2500. To increase sequence diversity, roughly 24-32% phiX was spiked into each library pool. For the original study's pipeline: The UMI-based MiGEC pipeline processed quality-filtered reads and removed over 75% of raw TCR sequences during error correction. VDJ genes were aligned to IMGT germline references, and each clonotype was defined by a unique CDR3 amino acid sequence together with V-J genes. Clonal expansion, Shannon diversity, and CDR3 relatedness (CalcPairwiseDistances, ClusterSamples) were evaluated with VDJtools, and phylogenetic trees were built with CLCbio workbench. Expanded clones were defined as having at least 8 unique UMIs, based on coefficient-of-variation modelling across technical triplicates. Through fastp at Q25 and MiXCR, TCRdb rebuilt clones from the public reads, retaining in-frame beta chains. CDR3 protein duplicates are merged, each entry listing the most common genes and DNA. The V and J calls here are based on TCRdb, not the publication. Within this sample are fewer than 50,000 distinct CDR3 sequences, with about 13% of them counted one time only. 11% of the sample rests with the top ten.

This chain joins TRBV11-2 to TRBJ2-1; the D gene is perhaps TRBD1 or TRBD2, each of them matching over 5 bases. This receptor was taken from a man aged 25-45 years in good health. Material: PBMCs. The CDR3 region: CASSEHPGPSFF. DNA sequence: TGTGCCAGCAGCGAACACCCGGGACCTTCGTTCTTC.